This T cell receptor beta chain was retrieved from a study of blood T cells in healthy people across ages. Trimming at V came to 5 bases and at J to 5 bases, leaving 12 bases not matched to a gene. The CDR3 covers 15 residues. Germline CDR1 reads DFQATT; CDR2 reads SNEGSKA (reference sequence). Through a sample-barcoded 5' primer and a J-beta primer mix, a second PCR was run for 7 to 11 cycles. Using its own MiXCR run on the 5' RACE reads, TCRdb lists one record per CDR3 protein. Of roughly 1,500,000 distinct CDR3 sequences listed, approximately 32% are singletons. As regards this clonotype: Its antigen is unidentified.

General study points: Per-million-T-cell TCR beta diversity fell roughly linearly with age.

V is TRBV20-1 and J is TRBJ2-4; TRBD2 matches at 7 bases. This TCR was sampled from a woman aged 25 to 39 in good health. Source material: blood. The CDR3 protein is CSAPESGNLQNIQYF. The CDR3 bases are TGCAGTGCTCCCGAGAGCGGGAACCTGCAAAACATTCAGTACTTC.